The 21 T cell receptor beta chains presented below share a single source sample, sequenced in a study of tumor-infiltrating lymphocytes in primary liver carcinoma (dated by TCRdb to the late 2010s). Sequencing was performed on an Illumina HiSeq 2500. TCRbeta-specific cDNA was reverse-transcribed from 500 ng total RNA using a constant-region primer and ProtoScript II reverse transcriptase. The TCRbeta libraries were prepared through three rounds of nested multiplex PCR following a slightly modified ARM-PCR procedure. The first two PCR rounds used multiplex TRBV1-TRBV30 forward primers with a Cbeta reverse primer, each for roughly 11 cycles. TCRdb reworked the public reads: Q25 trimming with fastp, MiXCR clone assembly, productive beta chains retained. When rows share a CDR3 protein, they turn into one entry using the most common DNA and genes. In all, the sample holds some 190,000 distinct CDR3 sequences, and around four fifths of those were seen once. The ten largest make up less than 20% of the sample.

Total RNA and DNA were co-extracted without cell sorting from 20-30 mg of bulk tissue using the AllPrep DNA/RNA mini kit. The sequencing sample was made of tumor tissue from primary liver carcinoma. The receptor set was obtained from a man aged 40-50 years with primary liver carcinoma and hepatitis B virus infection.

The chain links TRBV6-2 or TRBV6-3 to TRBJ1-6; TRBD1 agrees at 7 bases. With 2 bases clipped from V and 15 bases from J, the junction kept 13 bases outside the gene matches. This CDR3 has 15 residues. Germline values: CDR1 MNHEY, CDR2 SVGEGT. The CDR3 bases are TGTGCCAGCAGTTACCTCGGGACAGTTGACACACACCTCCACTTT. This gives the protein CASSYLGTVDTHLHF.

Concerning this clonotype itself: Since the CDR3 does not end with the conserved phenylalanine or tryptophan, this likely comes from a read error. The rearrangement joins TRBV4-3 to TRBJ2-5; TRBD2 matches 7 bases. From germline, CDR1 is LGHNA and CDR2 YSLEER. The CDR3 has 17 amino acids. The CDR3 DNA reads as TGCGCCAACAGCCAAGCGGCTAACGGGAGGACTGGTGAGACCCAGTACTAC. This gives the protein CANSQAANGRTGETQYY.

Points on this clonotype: The junction differs from germline at one of its ends, possibly a read error. The V gene is TRBV6-1, the J gene TRBJ2-3, with 9 bases lining up with TRBD2. CDR3 length: 16 amino acids. Germline CDR1 MNHNS, CDR2 SASEGT. This CDR3 is CASKRTSAYSTDTEYF. The CDR3 region has the DNA TGTGCCAGCAAAAGGACTAGCGCTTATAGCACAGATACGGAGTATTTT.

Points on this clonotype: A much larger clone lies a single base off, so this may be a read error. V usage is TRBV28 and J usage is TRBJ1-4; 8 nucleotides agree with TRBD1. CDR1 MDHEN and CDR2 SYDVKM come from the germline V gene. V was clipped by 10 bases and J by 7 bases; unmatched bases: 11. The CDR3 is made up of 14 amino acids. The CDR3 nucleotides read TGTGCCAACAGAACGGACAGGGCTAGTGAAAAACTGTTTTTT. Translating gives CANRTDRASEKLFF.

About this clonotype: A read error is likely, as this CDR3 ends without the conserved phenylalanine or tryptophan. The CDR3 DNA reads as TGTGTCAGCAGGGGGAAGCGATCCTACGAACAGTACTTA. Its translation: CVSRGKRSYEQYL. V and J are TRBV11-1 and TRBJ2-7; 7 bases map to TRBD1. The CDR3 is made up of 13 amino acids. The V gene's germline CDR1 is SGHAT and CDR2 FQDESV (reference sequence).

A word on this clonotype: One end of the junction varies from germline; a read error may be responsible. V usage is TRBV5-1 and J usage is TRBJ2-2, with D possibly called TRBD1 or TRBD2 (6 bases each). There are 16 residues in the CDR3. Germline CDR1 and CDR2: SGHRS and YFSETQ. In DNA, the CDR3 is TGCGCCAGCAGCTTGGCGGGGGCGCGGAACATCGGGGGGCTGTTTTTT. It encodes CASSLAGARNIGGLFF.

Turning to this clonotype: A clone one base away is much larger, so this may be a read error. The chain combines TRBV14 with TRBJ2-2; D remains ambiguous. CDR3 size: 15 residues. Germline-derived CDR1 and CDR2 are SGHDN and FVKESK. CDR3 amino acids: CVSSQDRLNTGELFF. CDR3 nucleotides: TGTGTCAGCAGCCAAGATCGGCTGAACACCGGGGAGCTGTTTTTT.

Of note for this clonotype: One end of the junction varies from germline; a read error may be responsible. This chain links TRBV4-1 with TRBJ2-3, with no clear D. CDR3 length equals 14 residues. Germline CDR1 reads MGHRA; CDR2 reads YSYEKL. The CDR3 DNA sequence: TGCGCCAGCAGCCAAAAAGAAGACACAGATACGCGGTATTTT. Protein: CASSQKEDTDTRYF.

The chain is built from TRBV11-2 and TRBJ1-2; D is perhaps TRBD1 (5 bases). The CDR3 covers 13 residues. V lost 11 bases and J lost 8, with 21 bases in between. Per the germline V gene, CDR1 is SGHAT and CDR2 is FQNNGV. The CDR3 region has the DNA TGTGCCGACAGTGTCGGGAGGGGTGGAGGCTACACCTTC. It specifies CADSVGRGGGYTF.

This clonotype was counted a few times. The junction differs from germline at one of its ends, possibly a read error. The chain employs TRBV29-1 and TRBJ2-7; TRBD1 or TRBD2 may be the D gene (5 bases each). This CDR3 comprises 16 residues. Germline CDR1 SQVTM, CDR2 ANQGSEA. The CDR3 sequence is CSVMASGTGTPYEQYF. The CDR3 DNA follows: TGCAGCGTCATGGCATCTGGGACCGGCACTCCCTACGAGCAGTATTTC.

About this clonotype: Since no conserved phenylalanine or tryptophan closes the CDR3, a read error is the likely cause. The DNA is left out, because the CDR3 cannot be placed on it with certainty; the CDR3 is given as TCRdb lists it. The V and J genes are TRBV5-5 and TRBJ1-1. The V gene's germline CDR1 is SGHKS and CDR2 YYEKEE (reference sequence). The CDR3 comprises 15 residues, both ends counted. CDR3 loop: CASSHEGDWYTEAVI.

In regard to this clonotype: A much larger clone lies one base from this, so it may be a read error. V gene TRBV24-1 combines with J gene TRBJ1-2; TRBD1 is a possible D gene (5 bases). The CDR3 has 12 residues. Trimming shortened V by 5 bases and J by 6 bases, and 9 bases separated the two germline ends. CDR1 KGHDR and CDR2 SFDVKD come from the germline V gene. The CDR3 loop is CATSGIGDGYTF. The DNA for the CDR3 is TGTGCCACCAGTGGGATAGGGGATGGCTACACCTTC.

About this clonotype: A clone one base away is much larger, so this may be a read error. The genes are TRBV5-1 and TRBJ2-5; D is perhaps TRBD1 (5 bases). This CDR3 comprises 14 residues. Trimming removed 3 bases at V and 4 bases at J, with 13 bases between. Per the germline V gene, CDR1 is SGHRS and CDR2 is YFSETQ. CDR3 loop: CASSSSRVSETQYF. The CDR3 coding sequence is TGCGCCAGCAGCTCGAGCAGGGTATCAGAGACCCAGTACTTC.

This clonotype has just a few counts. This sequence may be a read error, since a much larger clone differs from it by one base. The rearrangement joins TRBV6-1 to TRBJ1-3; D uncertain. There are 11 residues in the CDR3. The germline V gene has CDR1 MNHNS and CDR2 SASEGT. CDR3 in DNA: TGTGTCAGCAGTCGAGGAAACACCATATATTTT. Its translation is CVSSRGNTIYF.

As regards this clonotype: This may be a read error: a much more frequent sequence differs by one nucleotide. The rearrangement joins TRBV28 to TRBJ2-3, with D perhaps matching TRBD1 (6 bases). This CDR3 comprises 14 residues. Trimming took 1 base from V and 7 from J, leaving 12 bases between them. Looked up from germline, CDR1 is MDHEN and CDR2 is SYDVKM. The CDR3 loop reads CASSLYSGANTQYF. DNA of the CDR3: TGTGCCAGCAGTTTATATTCAGGGGCAAATACGCAGTATTTT.

This clonotype appeared a single time. This rearrangement joins TRBV12-3 or TRBV12-4 to TRBJ2-3; tentative D call: TRBD2 (6 bases). V gave up 5 bases and J gave up 5 bases, with 20 bases separating them. The CDR3 extends over 16 amino acids. CDR3 sequence: CASSRPGGRYIDTQYF. Written as DNA, the CDR3 is TGTGCCAGCAGTCGCCCCGGAGGGAGATACATAGATACGCAGTATTTT.

A note on this clonotype: Given a much more abundant clone one base away, this may be a read error. The chain carries TRBV7-3 and TRBJ2-3; a possible D gene is TRBD2 (7 bases). The CDR3 loop spans 14 amino acids. Looked up from germline, CDR1 is SGHTA and CDR2 is FQGTGA. CDR3: CASSLMGGPETQYF. For the CDR3, the DNA is TGTGCCAGCAGCTTAATGGGGGGGCCAGAAACGCAGTATTTT.

The V call is TRBV29-1, the J call TRBJ2-5, with 13 bases fitting TRBD2. From germline, CDR1 is SQVTM and CDR2 ANQGSEA. V was clipped by 8 bases and J by 8 bases; unmatched bases: 14. The CDR3 totals 15 residues. The CDR3 is CSFRTSGSWAYTQYF. CDR3 nucleotides: TGCAGCTTTCGGACTAGCGGGAGTTGGGCATACACCCAGTACTTC.

J is TRBJ2-7 and V is TRBV2, with D perhaps TRBD2 (5 bases). The CDR3 has 15 residues. From germline, CDR1 is SNHLY and CDR2 FYNNEI. Deletions cut 4 bases from V and 1 base from J, with 14 bases between. For the CDR3, the DNA is TGTGCCAGCAGTGCTATTGAGCGGCAGTCCTACGAGCAGTACTTC. Translation: CASSAIERQSYEQYF.

This clonotype appeared a single time. Its ends do not fully match the called genes, so a read error is possible. The rearrangement links TRBV11-1 to TRBJ2-7; TRBD1 agrees at 8 bases. In germline, CDR1 is SGHAT, CDR2 FQDESV (reference sequence). The CDR3 totals 13 residues. In nucleotides, the CDR3 is TGTGCCAACAGGGGGGAGCGATCCTACGAGCACTACTTC. It translates to CANRGERSYEHYF.

The chain is built from TRBV11-1 and TRBJ2-7, with 8 bases matching TRBD1. Germline CDR1 SGHAT, CDR2 FQDESV (reference sequence). This CDR3 is built from 13 residues. The DNA of the CDR3 is TGTATCAACAGGGGGAAGCTATCCTACGAGCAGTACTTC. Translated, it gives CINRGKLSYEQYF.